Listed below are T cell receptor beta chains from one sample, sequenced in a study of OX40 agonist ivuxolimab in advanced cancers. Assay: immunoSEQ multiplex PCR; the TCRdb copy retains only in-frame clones and omits some. The table has over 40,000 clones, around 88% seen once; the top ten hold 0.38%. This specimen consisted of CD4+ or CD8+ T cells sorted from blood, obtained in a trial of the OX40 agonist ivuxolimab. All receptors come from an adult with an advanced solid tumor such as melanoma, head and neck, liver or kidney cancer. CDR3s include the opening cysteine and the closing phenylalanine or tryptophan. The D gene is left open where the match is weak. Clone size is given for some rows only: seen once, a few or many times, or a class if the clone is expanded.

J | size | D | V | DNA | CDR3
TRBJ1-6 | NA | TRBD1 | TRBV19 | TGTGCCAGTAGCTACGGACAGGGGAATTCACCCCTCCACTTT | CASSYGQGNSPLHF
TRBJ2-7 | NA | TRBD2 | TRBV7-2 | TGTGCCAGCAGCCCGCCGGGGACTAGCGGGGGCCTCTACGAGCAGTACTTC | CASSPPGTSGGLYEQYF
TRBJ1-5 | NA | NA | TRBV7-2 | TGTGCCAGCACCCAGGGCCCGGGATATAGCAATCAGCCCCAGCATTTT | CASTQGPGYSNQPQHF
TRBJ2-2 | NA | NA | TRBV28 | TGTGCCAGCAGTATCATTCAGCACACCGGGGAGCTGTTTTTT | CASSIIQHTGELFF
TRBJ1-3 | NA | TRBD1 | TRBV7-9 | TGTGCCAGCAGCACCCAGGGGGTCTCTGGAAACACCATATATTTT | CASSTQGVSGNTIYF
TRBJ1-2 | NA | TRBD1 | TRBV19 | TGTGCCAGTAGTTCCGGGACAGGGGTCGGGGGCTACACCTTC | CASSSGTGVGGYTF
TRBJ1-6 | once | NA | TRBV30 | TGTGCCTGGGGCCGGGACATTAATTCACCCCTCCACTTT | CAWGRDINSPLHF
TRBJ2-5 | NA | NA | TRBV5-1 | TGCGCCAGCAGCTTGGAAGGGCTTGGTCAAGAGACCCAGTACTTC | CASSLEGLGQETQYF
TRBJ2-5 | NA | TRBD2 | TRBV7-2 | TGTGCCAGCAGCTCAACTAGCGGGAGAGGGCAGTACTTC | CASSSTSGRGQYF
TRBJ1-2 | NA | NA | TRBV7-2 | TGTGCCAGCAGCCCGGGGACTACTTATGGCTACACCTTC | CASSPGTTYGYTF
TRBJ1-6 | NA | NA | TRBV30 | TGTGCCTGGAGTCCACAGGGTGGGGGTTCACCCCTCCACTTT | CAWSPQGGGSPLHF
TRBJ2-1 | NA | TRBD1 | TRBV5-8 | TGTGCCAGCAGCTACCACAGGGGCTCCTACAATGAGCAGTTCTTC | CASSYHRGSYNEQFF
TRBJ2-2 | NA | NA | TRBV5-4 | TGTGCCAGCAGCTTGGCCGGCCGACAGAACACCGGGGAGCTGTTTTTT | CASSLAGRQNTGELFF
TRBJ1-2 | NA | NA | TRBV7-2 | TGTGCCAGCAGCCGAGTAGGAGGAGGTAACTATGGCTACACCTTC | CASSRVGGGNYGYTF
TRBJ1-1 | NA | NA | TRBV6-1 | TGTGCCAGCAAAGGACAGATGAACACTGAAGCTTTCTTT | CASKGQMNTEAFF
TRBJ2-2 | NA | TRBD2 | TRBV19 | TGTGCCAGTAGTTCCGGGGGGGGACTAGCGGGAATTTTACGGGACACCGGGGAGCTGTTTTTT | CASSSGGGLAGILRDTGELFF
TRBJ1-2 | once | TRBD1 | TRBV6-4 | TGTGCCAGCAGTGACTCGAGTCGGGACAGGGGGCTCGTAGGCTACACCTTC | CASSDSSRDRGLVGYTF
TRBJ2-7 | once | NA | TRBV14 | TGTGCCAGCAGCCCCCCCTTAAAGGGTACGGACGAGCAGTACTTC | CASSPPLKGTDEQYF
TRBJ1-1 | NA | NA | TRBV13 | TGTGCCAGCAGCCTAGGGTGGGGGCCCGGGAACACTGAAGCTTTCTTT | CASSLGWGPGNTEAFF
TRBJ2-7 | NA | TRBD1 | TRBV11-2 | TGTGCCAGCAGTTCGAGGGGGCGCGCCGAGCAGTACTTC | CASSSRGRAEQYF
TRBJ2-7 | NA | NA | TRBV30 | TGTGCCTGGAGTCGGGGCTCCTACGAGCAGTACTTC | CAWSRGSYEQYF
TRBJ1-2 | NA | NA | TRBV5-8 | TGTGCCAGCAGCCCGGGTGTAGGGCAGGGTCTTGGCTACACCTTC | CASSPGVGQGLGYTF
TRBJ2-4 | NA | TRBD2 | TRBV10-3 | TGTGCCATCAGTGAGTCGGTACTAGCGGGAGGGCCGACCAAAAACATTCAGTACTTC | CAISESVLAGGPTKNIQYF
TRBJ2-1 | NA | NA | TRBV5-1 | TGCGCCAGCAGCTTAGACAGCTTCCCCAATGAGCAGTTCTTC | CASSLDSFPNEQFF